A single sample gave rise to the 32 T cell receptor beta chains below, sequenced in a study of T-cell memory formation after mild COVID-19. A single record per CDR3 protein comes from TCRdb applying MiXCR to the 5' RACE reads. The sample includes about 200,000 distinct CDR3 sequences, around 18% of them seen just once. The source material was PBMCs or a T cell subset sorted from them (not recorded which). Receptors originate from an adult woman who had mild COVID-19 (a few samples of this study predate the infection). Cell type and time point are not known.

The chain has TRBV25-1 and TRBJ2-7; D might be TRBD1 or TRBD2, each matching 5 bases. The V gene's germline CDR1 is MGHDK and CDR2 SYGVNS. V lost 7 bases and J lost 2, with 15 bases in between. The CDR3 length is 14 residues. As DNA, the CDR3 is TGTGCCAGCACCGGGACGGCTTATCCCTACGAGCAGTACTTC. Amino acid sequence: CASTGTAYPYEQYF.

The chain recombines TRBV5-1 with TRBJ1-2; TRBD1 matches 8 bases. Germline V lookup: CDR1 SGHRS, CDR2 YFSETQ. V lost 4 bases and J lost 8; bases outside the gene matches: 10. The CDR3 sequence is 14 residues long. The CDR3 region is CASSLDRVSGGYTF. The CDR3, as DNA: TGCGCCAGCAGCCTGGACAGGGTATCGGGGGGCTACACCTTC.

This sequence joins TRBV24-1 and TRBJ2-5; D remains ambiguous. V lost 4 bases and J lost 4, with 15 bases in between. Germline V lookup: CDR1 KGHDR, CDR2 SFDVKD. This CDR3 is 15 amino acids long. The CDR3 loop reads CATSDPAGYRETQYF. CDR3 nucleotides: TGTGCCACCAGTGACCCCGCCGGGTACCGAGAGACCCAGTACTTC.

This clonotype was found many times. The chain carries TRBV6-5 and TRBJ1-4; D call uncertain. The V gene lost 0 bases and the J gene lost 7 bases, with 6 bases spanning the gap. The CDR3 runs to 13 residues. Germline assignment: CDR1 MNHEY and CDR2 SVGAGI. CDR3: CASSYSPGEKLFF. In nucleotides, the CDR3 is TGTGCCAGCAGTTACTCTCCCGGTGAAAAACTGTTTTTT.

The V and J genes are TRBV18 and TRBJ2-1; no reliable D call. Germline V lookup: CDR1 KGHSH, CDR2 LQKENI. V shed 5 bases and J shed 9 bases, with 11 bases lying between them. The CDR3 spans 12 residues. This chain's CDR3 is CASSESYGEQFF. The CDR3 nucleotides are TGTGCCAGCTCAGAAAGCTACGGTGAGCAGTTCTTC.

This clonotype was seen a handful of times. J is TRBJ2-3 and V is TRBV12-3 or TRBV12-4; the match to TRBD2 covers 8 bases. Trimming removed 7 bases from V and 0 bases from J; junction bases left unmatched: 15. CDR3 length: 18 residues. The chain's CDR3 is CASTSGPRTGGSTDTQYF. The DNA for the CDR3 is TGTGCCAGCACCTCCGGGCCTCGGACGGGGGGGAGCACAGATACGCAGTATTTT.

This clonotype was seen only a few times. The chain joins TRBV7-6 to TRBJ1-1; TRBD1 aligns across 9 bases. Germline V CDR1 and CDR2: SGHVS, FNYEAQ. This CDR3 contains 17 residues. V dropped 4 bases and J dropped 2; count of bases not matched to a gene: 11. The CDR3 DNA reads TGTGCCAGCAGCTCGACTTCCGGGACAGGGTACAACACTGAAGCTTTCTTT. Translated, it gives CASSSTSGTGYNTEAFF. The full variable domain, with the rest looked up from reference TRBV7-6 and TRBJ1-1, is GAGVSQSPRYKVTKRGQDVALRCDPISGHVSLYWYRQALGQGPEFLTYFNYEAQQDKSGLPNDRFSAERPEGSISTLTIQRTEQRDSAMYRCASSSTSGTGYNTEAFFGQGTRLTVV.

The V and J genes are TRBV12-3 or TRBV12-4 and TRBJ1-1; 7 bases line up with TRBD1. This CDR3 has 14 residues. With V trimmed by 2 bases and J by 7 bases, 7 bases remained unmatched. Written as DNA, the CDR3 is TGTGCCAGCAGTTTAAGAAAGTACAGGGGTGAAGCTTTCTTT. Protein product: CASSLRKYRGEAFF.

This chain uses TRBV11-2 with TRBJ1-5; D might be TRBD1 (6 bases). CDR3 length: 15 amino acids. V was shortened by 0 bases and J by 3 bases, with 9 bases between the two germline ends. CDR1 and CDR2 from the germline V gene are SGHAT and FQNNGV. The CDR3 loop reads CASSLEDSFNQPQHF. The CDR3 DNA reads as TGTGCCAGCAGCTTAGAGGACAGCTTCAATCAGCCCCAGCATTTT. Filled out from reference TRBV11-2 and TRBJ1-5, the complete variable domain reads EAGVAQSPRYKIIEKRQSVAFWCNPISGHATLYWYQQILGQGPKLLIQFQNNGVVDDSQLPKDRFSAERLKGVDSTLKIQPAKLEDSAVYLCASSLEDSFNQPQHFGDGTRLSIL.

A few counts support this clonotype. The chain employs TRBV5-1 and TRBJ2-5; maybe TRBD1 (5 bases). CDR3 length: 14 residues. V gave up 7 bases and J gave up 2 bases, with 15 bases separating them. The germline gives CDR1 SGHRS, CDR2 YFSETQ. The CDR3 is CASSNRWTQETQYF. In DNA form, the CDR3 reads TGCGCCAGCTCCAACCGTTGGACACAAGAGACCCAGTACTTC.

The rearrangement uses TRBV4-3 and TRBJ2-1, with D uncertain. In germline, CDR1 is LGHNA, CDR2 YSLEER. V was shortened by 3 bases and J by 3 bases, with 15 bases between the two germline ends. This CDR3 has 16 amino acids. As DNA, the CDR3 is TGCGCCAGCAGCCAGGTATCCGGCGCAATCTACAATGAGCAGTTCTTC. It yields the protein CASSQVSGAIYNEQFF.

This clonotype was seen a few times. The chain joins TRBV7-2 to TRBJ2-5, with unresolved D. Trimming stripped 5 bases from V and 5 bases from J, with 9 bases between. Germline-derived CDR1 and CDR2 are SGHTA and FQGNSA. The CDR3 has 12 amino acids. CDR3 sequence (DNA): TGTGCCAGCAGCCGCCTGGTGGAGACCCAGTACTTC. Protein product: CASSRLVETQYF.

The chain recombines TRBV10-3 with TRBJ1-2, with TRBD1 matching 7 bases. The V and J ends lost 5 bases and 4 bases, in that order; junction bases with no gene match: 7. Germline assignment: CDR1 ENHRY and CDR2 SYGVKD. The CDR3 runs to 14 residues. The CDR3 loop is CAISYSTGTYGYTF. Here the CDR3 DNA reads TGTGCCATCAGTTACTCGACAGGGACCTATGGCTACACCTTC.

The chain is built from TRBV4-3 and TRBJ2-3, with D hard to call. The germline V gene encodes CDR1 LGHNA and CDR2 YSLEER. Trimming pared 0 bases from V and 8 bases from J, leaving 15 bases between. The CDR3 sequence is 15 residues long. The CDR3: CASSQEGAPGGTQYF. Written as DNA, the CDR3 is TGCGCCAGCAGCCAAGAAGGCGCCCCGGGTGGTACGCAGTATTTT.

The V and J genes are TRBV7-6 and TRBJ2-7, with D tentatively TRBD1 (6 bases). Germline loops: CDR1 SGHVS, CDR2 FNYEAQ. Trimming took off 5 bases at V and 3 bases at J, with 29 bases between the two ends. CDR3 length: 19 residues. DNA of the CDR3: TGTGCCAGCAGCAGAGAACAGGGAACAAGTAACGCAAGAGTCTACGAGCAGTACTTC. It codes for CASSREQGTSNARVYEQYF.

This chain uses TRBV7-8 with TRBJ2-1; D may be TRBD1 (6 bases). V was cut by 4 bases and J by 5 bases, with 9 bases left in between. Germline assignment: CDR1 SGHVS and CDR2 FQNEAQ. The CDR3 covers 13 residues. The CDR3 loop is CASSSRQDNEQFF. CDR3 bases: TGTGCCAGCAGCTCCAGACAGGACAATGAGCAGTTCTTC.

The table lists this clonotype with many counts. The genes are TRBV5-4 and TRBJ1-1; the D is unclear. V was trimmed by 3 bases and J by 0 bases, leaving 12 bases between them. The CDR3 has 15 residues. Germline V lookup: CDR1 SGHNT, CDR2 YYREEE (reference sequence). CDR3 sequence (DNA): TGTGCCAGCAGCTCCGGATCTAAGATGAACACTGAAGCTTTCTTT. It codes for CASSSGSKMNTEAFF.

This clonotype showed up just a few times. J is TRBJ1-1 and V is TRBV4-2; D uncertain. The length of the CDR3 is 17 residues. The V gene lost 0 bases and the J gene lost 0 bases, with 14 bases spanning the gap. CDR1 and CDR2 from the germline V gene are LGHNA and YNFKEQ. DNA of the CDR3: TGTGCCAGCAGCCAAGAGCCCCAGAGACGATTGAACACTGAAGCTTTCTTT. Translated, it gives CASSQEPQRRLNTEAFF.

In its sample, this clonotype was seen a few times. J is TRBJ2-7 and V is TRBV6-5, with 10 bases lining up with TRBD1. Trimming cost V 0 bases and J 7 bases; bases outside gene matches: 9. CDR1 is MNHEY, CDR2 SVGAGI, per germline. The CDR3 extends over 16 amino acids. The CDR3, as DNA: TGTGCCAGCAGTTACTCGACAGGGGGCGTCGGGGGGGAGCAGTACTTC. Residues: CASSYSTGGVGGEQYF.

This chain connects TRBV3-1 to TRBJ2-7; D gene unclear. The germline V and J ends were trimmed by 1 base and 3 bases, with 10 bases remaining between them. The CDR3 length is 14 residues. Germline V gives CDR1 LGHDT, CDR2 YNNKEL (reference sequence). The CDR3 DNA is TGTGCCAGCAGCCAAGTGGTAGGCAGCTACGAGCAGTACTTC. Residues: CASSQVVGSYEQYF.

The rearrangement uses TRBV12-3 or TRBV12-4 and TRBJ1-2; TRBD1 agrees at 9 bases. The CDR3 is made up of 14 amino acids. J lost 8 bases, V lost 4 bases, and 8 bases had no gene match. The CDR3 reads CASSYRDRARGYTF. The CDR3 DNA follows: TGTGCCAGCAGTTACCGGGACAGGGCAAGAGGCTACACCTTC.

V gene TRBV7-2 combines with J gene TRBJ1-1; a possible D gene is TRBD1 (6 bases). The V end was cut by 8 bases, the J end by 11 bases, with 27 bases between. The V gene's germline CDR1 is SGHTA and CDR2 FQGNSA. This CDR3 has 15 residues. The CDR3 region is CASQPGGQGFIEAFF. The CDR3 DNA reads TGTGCCAGCCAGCCGGGGGGACAAGGATTCATCGAGGCTTTCTTT.

This clonotype turned up a few times. The rearrangement uses TRBV12-3 or TRBV12-4 and TRBJ2-3, with TRBD2 identical over 7 bases. This CDR3 has 14 amino acids. J gave up 2 bases and V 4 bases, and 3 bases lay outside the gene matches. CDR3 amino acids: CASSWGLPTDTQYF. CDR3 nucleotides: TGTGCCAGCAGTTGGGGACTACCCACAGATACGCAGTATTTT.

In its sample, this clonotype was seen a few times. This chain uses TRBV12-3 or TRBV12-4 with TRBJ2-3; D call uncertain. This CDR3 region has 12 residues. The germline V and J ends were trimmed by 5 bases and 4 bases, with 7 bases remaining between them. The CDR3 sequence is CASSRSADTQYF. DNA of the CDR3: TGTGCCAGCAGTCGTAGTGCAGATACGCAGTATTTT.

The chain recombines TRBV4-1 with TRBJ2-1; weak D call: TRBD1 (6 bases). The germline gives CDR1 MGHRA, CDR2 YSYEKL. The CDR3 length is 13 residues. The V end was cut by 1 base, the J end by 6 bases, with 7 bases between. Written as DNA, the CDR3 is TGCGCCAGCAGCCAAGTCAGGGGCAATGAGCAGTTCTTC. Its protein is CASSQVRGNEQFF.

The chain recombines TRBV5-1 with TRBJ1-1; D gene uncertain. The CDR3 length is 14 residues. Trimming cost V 0 bases and J 4 bases, with 10 bases left between them. The germline V gene encodes CDR1 SGHRS and CDR2 YFSETQ. The CDR3 bases are TGCGCCAGCAGCTTGGAAGGCACGGGCACTGAAGCTTTCTTT. Residues: CASSLEGTGTEAFF.

The chain joins TRBV20-1 to TRBJ1-6; unclear D gene. Trimming removed 0 bases from V and 13 bases from J, with 13 bases in between. The germline gives CDR1 DFQATT, CDR2 SNEGSKA (reference sequence). The CDR3 has 13 amino acids. The CDR3 region is CSARDRSHGPLHF. CDR3 sequence (DNA): TGCAGTGCTAGAGATCGCTCCCACGGGCCCCTCCACTTT.

This clonotype was detected a few times. This sequence joins TRBV18 and TRBJ1-6; 7 positions match TRBD1. Germline V lookup: CDR1 KGHSH, CDR2 LQKENI. CDR3 size: 14 residues. V shed 6 bases and J 5 bases; nucleotides not matched to a gene: 4. CDR3 residues: CASSRDRDNSPLHF. As DNA, the CDR3 is TGTGCCAGCTCCCGGGACAGAGATAATTCACCCCTCCACTTT.

This rearrangement joins TRBV6-2 or TRBV6-3 to TRBJ1-1; D might be TRBD1 (5 bases). Trimming stripped 6 bases from V and 1 base from J, with 12 bases between. Per germline, CDR1 MNHEY and CDR2 SVGEGT. The CDR3 consists of 14 residues. Here the CDR3 DNA reads TGTGCCAGCAGGCTCGGTGGGGCGAACACTGAAGCTTTCTTT. It is translated as CASRLGGANTEAFF.

This clonotype was detected a few times. The gene calls are TRBV3-1 and TRBJ2-3; 8 bases align to TRBD2. After removal of 1 base from V and 4 bases from J, the junction contained 4 bases not matched to a gene. Germline CDR1 LGHDT, CDR2 YNNKEL (reference sequence). The CDR3 is 15 amino acids. The CDR3 spells CASSQVGLGPDTQYF. DNA of the CDR3: TGTGCCAGCAGCCAAGTGGGACTAGGCCCAGATACGCAGTATTTT.

The rearrangement links TRBV6-6 to TRBJ2-3; D is unclear. V dropped 5 bases and J dropped 7 bases, with 10 bases sitting between them. Germline V gives CDR1 MNHNY, CDR2 SVGAGI (reference sequence). This CDR3 region has 12 residues. The DNA of the CDR3 is TGTGCCAGCAGTCGCGAGTGGAATACGCAGTATTTT. Its protein product is CASSREWNTQYF.

J is TRBJ2-1 and V is TRBV24-1, with 8 bases that match TRBD2. This CDR3 is built from 17 residues. The germline V gene has CDR1 KGHDR and CDR2 SFDVKD. V trimming: 3 bases; J trimming: 8 bases; junction bases outside the gene matches: 14. The CDR3 nucleotides are TGTGCCACCAGTGATCCCGGTACGGGGGGGAGCCGCGATGAGCAGTTCTTC. Translation gives CATSDPGTGGSRDEQFF.